One sample yielded the 32 T cell receptor beta chains listed below, sequenced in a study of T-cell reconstitution after alpha-beta-depleted transplantation in children. Unique molecular identifiers were built into the TCRbeta library. Each CDR3 protein is one row after TCRdb ran MiXCR on the PCR reads. The data hold under 850,000 distinct CDR3 sequences, with 13% observed a single time. The sample in question was PBMCs, obtained before TCRalphabeta/CD19-depleted stem cell transplant. Every receptor here comes from a girl aged 2-10 years with congenital amegakaryocytic thrombocytopenia, due to receive a stem cell transplant.

This clonotype appeared many times. This sequence joins TRBV5-1 and TRBJ2-2, with 7 positions matching TRBD1. V gave up 2 bases and J gave up 6 bases; unmatched junction bases: 7. The CDR3 has 15 residues. Germline lookup yields CDR1 SGHRS and CDR2 YFSETQ. The CDR3 sequence: CASSFDAQGSGELFF. In DNA form, the CDR3 reads TGCGCCAGCAGCTTTGATGCACAGGGGTCCGGGGAGCTGTTTTTT.

V is TRBV5-1 and J is TRBJ2-7; perhaps TRBD2 as D (5 bases). Germline V gives CDR1 SGHRS, CDR2 YFSETQ. Trimming took off 3 bases at V and 0 bases at J, with 16 bases between the two ends. The CDR3 consists of 16 residues. Here the CDR3 reads CASSSRRAESSYEQYF. CDR3 sequence (DNA): TGCGCCAGCAGCTCGAGGCGAGCGGAAAGCTCCTACGAGCAGTACTTC.

This clonotype was detected ten times or more. The gene calls are TRBV29-1 and TRBJ2-3; a possible D gene is TRBD1 (6 bases). The CDR3 runs to 16 residues. Per the germline V gene, CDR1 is SQVTM and CDR2 is ANQGSEA. V dropped 8 bases and J dropped 0 bases, with 21 bases sitting between them. For the CDR3, the DNA is TGCAGCTTAACGAACTCGGACAGAGAGAGCACAGATACGCAGTATTTT. This sequence encodes CSLTNSDRESTDTQYF.

The chain recombines TRBV7-9 with TRBJ1-4; TRBD1 matches at 7 bases. V lost 4 bases and J lost 0; bases outside the gene matches: 5. Germline-derived CDR1 and CDR2 are SEHNR and FQNEAQ (reference sequence). The CDR3 sequence is 16 residues long. For the CDR3, the DNA is TGTGCCAGCAGCTCTACAGGGGTTACAACTAATGAAAAACTGTTTTTT. This encodes CASSSTGVTTNEKLFF.

There are many counts of this clonotype. The chain employs TRBV20-1 and TRBJ1-4; 7 bases agree with TRBD1. Losses at the gene ends were 6 bases for V and 7 bases for J; bases not matched to a gene: 11. The CDR3 extends over 14 amino acids. CDR1 is DFQATT and CDR2 is SNEGSKA in the germline V gene (reference sequence). The CDR3 reads CSASMGQSAEKLFF. The CDR3 nucleotides read TGCAGTGCATCGATGGGACAGTCGGCTGAAAAACTGTTTTTT.

On this clonotype itself: Just one base apart from a much larger clone, this may be a read error. The V and J genes are TRBV5-6 and TRBJ2-1, with D possibly called TRBD1 or TRBD2 (5 bases each). Germline CDR1 is SGHDT and CDR2 is YYEEEE. The CDR3 sequence is 15 residues long. The DNA for the CDR3 is TGTGCCAGCAGCTTAGGGGTCTTAGCGTGGGATGAGCGGTTCTTC. Its protein is CASSLGVLAWDERFF.

V gene TRBV28 combines with J gene TRBJ2-5, with D perhaps given as TRBD1 or TRBD2 (6 bases each). From germline, CDR1 is MDHEN and CDR2 SYDVKM. The CDR3 is 17 residues long. Trimming shortened V by 1 base and J by 2 bases, and 17 bases separated the two germline ends. CDR3 coding DNA: TGTGCCAGCAGTTTATACCCTAGGGGGGTACGTCAAGAGACCCAGTACTTC. Protein: CASSLYPRGVRQETQYF.

This clonotype was observed many times. This clone may be a read error of a much larger clone one base away. This chain uses TRBV20-1 with TRBJ2-1; 9 positions agree with TRBD2. V was clipped by 0 bases and J by 3 bases; unmatched bases: 3. The V gene's germline CDR1 is DFQATT and CDR2 SNEGSKA (reference sequence). CDR3 length equals 15 residues. CDR3 sequence (DNA): TGCAGTGCTAGAGATAGCGGGAGCTACTACAATGAGCAGTTCTTC. Translation gives CSARDSGSYYNEQFF.

In DNA, the CDR3 is TGCGCCAGCACCCGGACGTTAGGGCTAGAGACCCAGTACTTC. Translated: CASTRTLGLETQYF. The genes are TRBV5-1 and TRBJ2-5; D is uncertain. The V gene lost 6 bases and the J gene lost 4 bases, with 16 bases spanning the gap. This CDR3 is built from 14 residues. Germline CDR1 SGHRS, CDR2 YFSETQ. Complete variable domain (other parts from reference TRBV5-1 and TRBJ2-5): KAGVTQTPRYLIKTRGQQVTLSCSPISGHRSVSWYQQTPGQGLQFLFEYFSETQRNKGNFPGRFSGRQFSNSRSEMNVSTLELGDSALYLCASTRTLGLETQYFGPGTRLLVL.

This clonotype came up many times. The CDR3 here is CASSFGPFYEQYF. The CDR3 bases are TGTGCCAGCAGTTTCGGTCCATTTTACGAGCAGTACTTC. The rearrangement links TRBV12-3 or TRBV12-4 to TRBJ2-7; D call uncertain. V was clipped by 3 bases and J by 4 bases, with 10 bases between them. This CDR3 has 13 amino acids.

For this clonotype: A read error may be the cause here, since a much bigger clone is one base away. The chain uses TRBV6-1 and TRBJ1-5, with no clear D. The CDR3 is made up of 13 amino acids. From germline, CDR1 is MNHNS and CDR2 SASEGT. In DNA form, the CDR3 reads TGTGCCAGCAGTGCGCACAGCAATCGGCCCCAGCATTTT. Its protein is CASSAHSNRPQHF.

The rearrangement uses TRBV20-1 and TRBJ2-3; 12 bases are a match to TRBD2. Germline V gene lookup returns CDR1 DFQATT and CDR2 SNEGSKA (reference sequence). The CDR3 runs 16 residues. V was pared by 2 bases and J by 1 base, with 4 bases of the junction left unmatched. CDR3 sequence reads: CSARPPSGGGTDTQYF. In DNA, the CDR3 is TGCAGTGCTAGACCTCCTAGCGGGGGGGGCACAGATACGCAGTATTTT.

The chain combines TRBV20-1 with TRBJ1-3, with D possibly matching TRBD1 (5 bases). The germline CDR1 and CDR2 sequences are DFQATT and SNEGSKA (reference sequence). The V and J ends lost 6 bases and 0 bases respectively, with 12 bases between them. The CDR3 spans 14 residues. As DNA, the CDR3 is TGCAGTGCCAAGACAGCGGTCTCTGGAAACACCATATATTTT. This codes for CSAKTAVSGNTIYF.

The chain recombines TRBV28 with TRBJ1-5, with 10 bases aligning to TRBD1. Trimming at V came to 5 bases and at J to 4 bases, leaving 5 bases not matched to a gene. The CDR3 spans 15 residues. Germline lookup yields CDR1 MDHEN and CDR2 SYDVKM. The CDR3 coding sequence is TGTGCCAGCAGTGTAACGGGACAGGGGAATCAGCCCCAGCATTTT. Amino acid sequence: CASSVTGQGNQPQHF.

The chain is built from TRBV27 and TRBJ1-5; 9 bases match TRBD1. This CDR3 comprises 15 residues. The junction had 8 bases not matched to a gene; V was cut back by 5 bases and J by 6 bases. CDR1 and CDR2 from the germline V gene are MNHEY and SMNVEV (reference sequence). CDR3 in DNA: TGTGCCAGCAGTCCCGACACAGGGGGCCGTCAGCCCCAGCATTTT. Protein product: CASSPDTGGRQPQHF.

The chain links TRBV14 to TRBJ2-1, with a possible D match to TRBD2 (5 bases). Trimming took 0 bases from V and 3 from J, leaving 12 bases between them. Germline lookup yields CDR1 SGHDN and CDR2 FVKESK. This CDR3 has 16 amino acids. In DNA form, the CDR3 reads TGTGCCAGCAGCCAAGATTGGGAGTGGGGCTACAATGAGCAGTTCTTC. It specifies CASSQDWEWGYNEQFF.

In its sample, this clonotype was seen many times. This sequence joins TRBV10-3 and TRBJ2-7; 11 positions match TRBD2. Germline lookup yields CDR1 ENHRY and CDR2 SYGVKD. Trimming took 0 bases from V and 6 from J; bases not matched to a gene: 10. The CDR3 runs to 17 residues. The chain's CDR3 is CAISESVTSGTLCEQYF. The CDR3 DNA sequence: TGTGCCATCAGTGAGTCGGTGACTAGCGGGACACTCTGCGAGCAGTACTTC.

This clonotype was detected a few times. The V gene is TRBV18, the J gene TRBJ1-1; D is uncertain. From germline, CDR1 is KGHSH and CDR2 LQKENI. The germline V and J ends were trimmed by 3 bases and 4 bases, with 15 bases remaining between them. The CDR3 is made up of 15 amino acids. CDR3 region: CASSPGGSGFTEAFF. CDR3 nucleotide sequence: TGTGCCAGCTCACCCGGTGGATCTGGGTTCACTGAAGCTTTCTTT.

This clonotype came up many times. The chain uses TRBV20-1 and TRBJ2-3, with 9 bases aligning to TRBD2. CDR1 DFQATT and CDR2 SNEGSKA come from the germline V gene (reference sequence). This CDR3 is 12 amino acids long. The V gene end was trimmed by 2 bases and the J gene end by 11 bases; junction bases not matched to a gene: 5. CDR3 in amino acids: CSARIVAGVQYF. CDR3 DNA: TGCAGTGCTAGAATCGTAGCGGGAGTGCAGTATTTT.

V is TRBV29-1 and J is TRBJ2-5; the D is unclear. The V end lost 7 bases, the J end lost 0 bases, and 12 bases lay between the germline ends. CDR1 and CDR2 (germline): SQVTM, ANQGSEA. There are 13 residues in the CDR3. CDR3 protein: CSGASEYQETQYF. The CDR3 nucleotides are TGCAGCGGGGCCAGCGAGTACCAAGAGACCCAGTACTTC.

This clonotype occurred many times. V usage is TRBV5-1 and J usage is TRBJ2-1, with 7 bases lining up with TRBD2. CDR1 is SGHRS, CDR2 YFSETQ, per germline. V lost 0 bases to trimming and J lost 15 bases; unmatched junction nucleotides: 9. The CDR3 totals 13 residues. The CDR3 is CASSLVVETSMFF. Written as DNA, the CDR3 is TGCGCCAGCAGCTTGGTGGTGGAGACTAGCATGTTCTTC.

This clonotype was counted between two and nine times. The chain combines TRBV16 with TRBJ1-2; possibly TRBD1 for D (5 bases). Trimming took 0 bases from V and 5 from J, leaving 19 bases between them. The CDR3 has 17 amino acids. CDR1 is KGHSY and CDR2 is FQNENV in the germline V gene. In DNA form, the CDR3 reads TGTGCCAGCAGCCAATCTTCGTTAGCAGGGCCCCCTTATGGCTACACCTTC. This gives the protein CASSQSSLAGPPYGYTF.

This clonotype was seen repeatedly, ten times or more. The CDR3 DNA follows: TGCAGCGTCACCCCTAGCGGTAATGAGCAGTTCTTC. Translated: CSVTPSGNEQFF. The V gene is TRBV29-1, the J gene TRBJ2-1; TRBD2 agrees at 7 bases. CDR1 and CDR2 (germline): SQVTM, ANQGSEA. V lost 6 bases to trimming and J lost 7 bases; unmatched junction nucleotides: 6. This CDR3 is 12 amino acids long.

The V and J genes are TRBV29-1 and TRBJ2-7, with 12 bases fitting TRBD2. Germline assignment: CDR1 SQVTM and CDR2 ANQGSEA. With 1 base clipped from V and 7 bases from J, the junction kept 5 bases outside the gene matches. The CDR3 loop spans 14 amino acids. The CDR3: CSVEGLAGAGEQYF. CDR3 bases: TGCAGCGTTGAAGGACTAGCGGGAGCGGGAGAGCAGTACTTC.

This clonotype showed up just a few times. The chain couples TRBV12-3 or TRBV12-4 to TRBJ2-7; no reliable D call. The CDR3 runs to 12 residues. V lost 6 bases and J lost 10, with 16 bases in between. The CDR3 loop is CASSRTLPNQYF. The CDR3 nucleotides are TGTGCCAGCAGCCGCACCCTCCCAAACCAGTACTTC.

In its sample, this clonotype was seen many times. This CDR3 is CASSYPPDYYEQYF. In DNA form, the CDR3 reads TGTGCCAGCAGTTATCCCCCGGACTACTACGAGCAGTACTTC. J is TRBJ2-7 and V is TRBV6-5, with D maybe TRBD2 (6 bases). The ends were cut back, 3 bases at V and 3 bases at J, with 12 bases in the middle. This CDR3 contains 14 residues. Germline-derived CDR1 and CDR2 are MNHEY and SVGAGI.

This clonotype has a handful of counts. It may be a read error: a sequence one base away is much more abundant. The rearrangement joins TRBV4-1 to TRBJ1-1; no reliable D call. The CDR3 consists of 12 residues. The germline CDR1 and CDR2 sequences are MGHRA and YSYEKL. The V end was cut by 2 bases, the J end by 1 base, with 2 bases between. CDR3 loop: CASSQQNTEAFF. The CDR3 DNA follows: TGCGCCAGCAGCCAACAGAACACTGAAGCTTTCTTT.

This clonotype showed up just a few times. The V gene is TRBV3-1, the J gene TRBJ2-5; TRBD1 aligns across 7 bases. The CDR3 has 14 amino acids. Germline lookup yields CDR1 LGHDT and CDR2 YNNKEL (reference sequence). V lost 4 bases, J lost 3 bases, and 5 bases stayed unmatched. CDR3 protein: CASSPYDREETQYF. The CDR3 nucleotides read TGTGCCAGCAGCCCCTACGACAGGGAAGAGACCCAGTACTTC.

This clonotype was seen repeatedly, ten times or more. The V and J genes are TRBV7-9 and TRBJ1-2; D is uncertain. CDR3 length: 12 amino acids. The germline V gene encodes CDR1 SEHNR and CDR2 FQNEAQ (reference sequence). With 5 bases removed from V and 5 bases from J, the gap between germline ends came to 9 bases. This CDR3 is CASSPDKYGYTF. Here the CDR3 DNA reads TGTGCCAGCAGCCCCGACAAGTATGGCTACACCTTC. The variable domain in full, completed from reference TRBV7-9 and TRBJ1-2, reads DTGVSQNPRHKITKRGQNVTFRCDPISEHNRLYWYRQTLGQGPEFLTYFQNEAQLEKSRLLSDRFSAERPKGSFSTLEIQRTEQGDSAMYLCASSPDKYGYTFGSGTRLTVV.

This clonotype was seen a few times. This chain connects TRBV5-1 to TRBJ2-7; 9 bases agree with TRBD2. The V gene end was trimmed by 4 bases and the J gene end by 5 bases; junction bases not matched to a gene: 10. CDR3 size: 15 residues. Looked up from germline, CDR1 is SGHRS and CDR2 is YFSETQ. CDR3 region: CASSPTGTSTHEQYF. The CDR3 DNA is TGCGCCAGCAGCCCAACCGGGACTAGCACCCACGAGCAGTACTTC.

The chain combines TRBV5-1 with TRBJ1-5, with TRBD1 matching over 7 bases. With 4 bases clipped from V and 6 bases from J, the junction kept 4 bases outside the gene matches. Germline V gene sequence: CDR1 SGHRS, CDR2 YFSETQ. The CDR3 contains 13 residues. The CDR3 DNA is TGCGCCAGCAGCAGGGACAGTAGTCAGCCCCAGCATTTT. Residues: CASSRDSSQPQHF.

This clonotype was seen only a few times. The chain has TRBV10-3 and TRBJ1-1; 7 bases align to TRBD1. This CDR3 region has 14 residues. Germline loops: CDR1 ENHRY, CDR2 SYGVKD. V shed 6 bases and J 0 bases; nucleotides not matched to a gene: 4. CDR3 coding DNA: TGTGCCATCAGCCTGGGACAGCTGAACACTGAAGCTTTCTTT. It translates to CAISLGQLNTEAFF.